A single sample gave rise to the 13 T cell receptor beta chains below, sequenced in a study of CD8 T cells in Susac syndrome. Reverse transcription used roughly 0.5 to 1 ug RNA and random hexamers. Using its own MiXCR run on the immunoSEQ multiplex PCR reads, TCRdb lists one record per CDR3 protein. The data hold more than 150,000 distinct CDR3 sequences, with around 96% observed a single time. Material for sequencing was CD8+ T cells from PBMCs. The receptors derive from a human donor with multiple sclerosis.

This chain uses TRBV27 with TRBJ2-1; 12 positions match TRBD2. V lost 10 bases, J lost 4 bases, and 14 bases stayed unmatched. There are 17 residues in the CDR3. The germline gives CDR1 MNHEY, CDR2 SMNVEV (reference sequence). For the CDR3, the DNA is TGTGCCACCCACCACCCGACTAGCGGGGGTGTGTACAATGAGCAGTTCTTC. Its protein is CATHHPTSGGVYNEQFF.

The rearrangement uses TRBV24-1 and TRBJ2-5, with 8 positions matching TRBD2. The germline CDR1 and CDR2 sequences are KGHDR and SFDVKD. CDR3 length equals 15 residues. With 5 bases clipped from V and 1 base from J, the junction kept 5 bases outside the gene matches. The CDR3 nucleotides are TGTGCCACCAGTGTCTTAGCGGGGACCCAAGAGACCCAGTACTTC. The encoded protein is CATSVLAGTQETQYF.

This rearrangement joins TRBV15 to TRBJ2-7; D is unresolved. The V end lost 0 bases, the J end lost 1 base, and 7 bases lay between the germline ends. The CDR3 covers 14 residues. CDR1 is LNHNV and CDR2 is YYDKDF in the germline V gene (reference sequence). The CDR3 region is CATSRDMGSYEQYF. CDR3 nucleotides: TGTGCCACCAGCAGAGACATGGGGTCCTACGAGCAGTACTTC.

This sequence joins TRBV14 and TRBJ2-7, with a tentative D call TRBD1 (5 bases). Trimming shortened V by 4 bases and J by 1 base, and 8 bases separated the two germline ends. Germline loops: CDR1 SGHDN, CDR2 FVKESK. The length of the CDR3 is 13 residues. CDR3 sequence: CASSPYRSYEQYF. CDR3 coding DNA: TGTGCCAGCAGCCCTTACAGGTCCTACGAGCAGTACTTC.

V and J are TRBV15 and TRBJ1-4, with D unclear. This CDR3 comprises 15 residues. The V and J ends lost 1 base and 7 bases respectively, with 13 bases between them. Per germline, CDR1 LNHNV and CDR2 YYDKDF (reference sequence). The CDR3 sequence: CATSRALSTGEKLFF. The CDR3 bases are TGTGCCACCAGCAGAGCCCTTAGCACGGGTGAAAAACTGTTTTTT.

The chain links TRBV4-3 to TRBJ2-6; D gene unclear. CDR1 is LGHNA and CDR2 is YSLEER in the germline V gene. V was trimmed by 4 bases and J by 3 bases, leaving 10 bases between them. CDR3 size: 15 residues. The CDR3 region is CASSPARGGANVLTF. The CDR3 nucleotides are TGCGCCAGCAGCCCTGCCCGTGGTGGGGCCAACGTCCTGACTTTC.

The chain combines TRBV5-6 with TRBJ2-7; D gene unclear. CDR1 and CDR2 from the germline V gene are SGHDT and YYEEEE. V lost 2 bases to trimming and J lost 5 bases, with 14 bases between them. The CDR3 spans 14 residues. CDR3 nucleotide sequence: TGTGCCAGCAGCTTCTTTATCTCCTCGAACGAGCAGTACTTC. The encoded protein is CASSFFISSNEQYF.

This chain uses TRBV7-9 with TRBJ2-1, with 8 bases that match TRBD2. CDR3 length: 16 amino acids. CDR1 and CDR2 from the germline V gene are SEHNR and FQNEAQ (reference sequence). Losses at the gene ends were 5 bases for V and 0 bases for J; bases not matched to a gene: 6. The CDR3 coding sequence is TGTGCCAGCAGCCCCAGGCGGGGGGCCTCCTACAATGAGCAGTTCTTC. Its translation is CASSPRRGASYNEQFF.

V gene TRBV3-1 combines with J gene TRBJ1-2; D is uncertain. Trimming took off 0 bases at V and 0 bases at J, with 11 bases between the two ends. The CDR3 totals 16 residues. The germline V gene encodes CDR1 LGHDT and CDR2 YNNKEL (reference sequence). The CDR3 spells CASSQDMAPSNYGYTF. In DNA, the CDR3 is TGTGCCAGCAGCCAAGATATGGCACCCTCTAACTATGGCTACACCTTC.

The V call is TRBV28, the J call TRBJ2-1, with D possibly being TRBD2 (5 bases). The V end was cut by 4 bases, the J end by 4 bases, with 11 bases between. Germline V CDR1 and CDR2: MDHEN, SYDVKM. This CDR3 has 14 amino acids. This CDR3 is CASSSQRFYNEQFF. DNA for the CDR3: TGTGCCAGCAGTTCCCAGCGGTTTTACAATGAGCAGTTCTTC.

This sequence joins TRBV7-2 and TRBJ2-1, with a tentative D call TRBD2 (7 bases). The CDR3 totals 16 residues. Trimming pared 3 bases from V and 5 bases from J, leaving 17 bases between. From germline, CDR1 is SGHTA and CDR2 FQGNSA. The CDR3, as DNA: TGTGCCAGCAGCTTGGTAGGGGCGGGGGCCCACAATGAGCAGTTCTTC. It encodes CASSLVGAGAHNEQFF.

The chain has TRBV7-6 and TRBJ1-1; D uncertain. CDR1 SGHVS and CDR2 FNYEAQ come from the germline V gene. The V gene lost 5 bases and the J gene lost 4 bases, with 11 bases spanning the gap. The CDR3 length is 13 residues. CDR3 region: CASSTPLGTEAFF. The CDR3 nucleotides are TGTGCCAGCAGCACCCCGCTGGGCACTGAAGCTTTCTTT.

The chain combines TRBV12-3 or TRBV12-4 with TRBJ1-5; TRBD1 matches at 8 bases. The CDR3 is made up of 15 amino acids. V lost 6 bases, J lost 0 bases, and 4 bases stayed unmatched. The CDR3 nucleotides read TGTGCCAGCAGGGGGACAGGCAATAGCAATCAGCCCCAGCATTTT. Translating gives CASRGTGNSNQPQHF.